This T cell receptor (beta chain) stems from a study of blood T cell repertoires in COVID-19. Looking at the study overall: Samples of COVID-19 (acute and convalescent) were obtained from the United States, Italy and Spain. In each case, the material was cDNA or gDNA derived from T cells, B-cell-depleted T cells, or PBMCs.

During active infection, Seattle patients enrolled and were then monitored through disease. Original processing methods: The authors estimated nucleated cell counts from reference gene primer amplification. Libraries were prepared by immunoSEQ multiplex PCR; TCRdb keeps only in-frame clonotypes and omits some of them. V and J calls and clone size are as listed in that table; D and trimming were resolved from the DNA. The sample has a few hundred thousand clones; 80% to 85% are singletons. The sequence was collected from a woman aged 70-85 years with COVID-19, enrolled during active disease. Sequencing was done on a sample of peripheral blood.

CDR3 region: CASSYPEREGPAQYF. The CDR3 DNA follows: TGTGCCAGCAGTTACCCCGAGCGGGAGGGCCCGGCTCAGTATTTT. The chain couples TRBV7-2 to TRBJ2-3, with 10 nucleotides matching TRBD2. Germline V CDR1 and CDR2: SGHTA, FQGNSA. V was clipped by 6 bases and J by 12 bases; unmatched bases: 15. CDR3 length equals 15 residues.